A selection of T cell receptor beta chains follows, all from one sample in a study of Graves' ophthalmopathy and Graves' hyperthyroidism. TCRdb reprocessed the multiplex PCR reads via MiXCR and lists one record per CDR3 protein. Seen here are about 380,000 distinct CDR3 sequences, roughly 14% observed once, and the top ten hold approximately 7%. The sequencing input was peripheral blood. All receptors come from a woman aged 18-35 years with stable Graves' hyperthyroidism. Both conserved end residues are part of each CDR3. The order of the fields is J gene, clone size, D gene, V gene, CDR3 DNA, CDR3 protein. D genes are given only for firm matches. The listing skips clone size in some rows; elsewhere it reads once, few, many or a size class.

TRBJ2-7,few,.,TRBV3-1,TGTGCCAGCAGCCAAGATCTGTGGGGGTCCGAGCAGTACTTC,CASSQDLWGSEQYF
TRBJ1-1,many,TRBD1,TRBV28,TGTGCCAGCAGTCTGTTACAGGGGCGATATGAAGCTTTCTTT,CASSLLQGRYEAFF
TRBJ1-6,many,.,TRBV19,TGTGCCAGTAGTATGCAGGGAGTGGGGTATTCACCCCTCCACTTT,CASSMQGVGYSPLHF
TRBJ1-5,many,.,TRBV6-1,TGTGCCAGCAGCAGGGAGAGGGGTAGCAATCAGCCCCAGCATTTT,CASSRERGSNQPQHF
TRBJ1-2,many,.,TRBV20-1,TGCAGTGCTCCGGGGCTCGGCAACTATGGCTACACCTTC,CSAPGLGNYGYTF
TRBJ1-2,many,.,TRBV5-6,TGTGCCAGCAGCTCTGCGGGAATAGGTACTAACTATGGCTACACCTTC,CASSSAGIGTNYGYTF
TRBJ1-6,few,TRBD1,TRBV7-3,TGTGCCAGCAGCCCCGGGAGCGGGACAGGGATCTCACCCCTCCACTTT,CASSPGSGTGISPLHF
TRBJ1-5,few,.,TRBV5-1,TGCGCCAGCAGCTTGTTAGGGATGGGGAATCAGCCCCAGCATTTT,CASSLLGMGNQPQHF
TRBJ1-2,many,.,TRBV6-1,TGTGCCAGCAGTGAACACCGGGACGGCTACACCTTC,CASSEHRDGYTF
TRBJ2-7,many,.,TRBV20-1,TGCAGTGCTAGAGATAGTACAGGGACCTACGAGCAGTACTTC,CSARDSTGTYEQYF
TRBJ2-7,.,.,TRBV6-2/TRBV6-3,TGTGCCAGCAGTTACTCTCAATTATCTCCCTACGAGCAGTACTTC,CASSYSQLSPYEQYF
TRBJ1-4,many,.,TRBV25-1,TGTGCCAGCAGTGAAGGAGGGGGGGTGTCGGATGAAAAACTGTTTTTT,CASSEGGGVSDEKLFF
TRBJ1-1,many,TRBD1,TRBV6-4,TGTGCCAGCAGACTTACGGGACAGGGAGGACGTAACACTGAAGCTTTCTTT,CASRLTGQGGRNTEAFF
TRBJ2-5,many,TRBD1,TRBV18,TGTGCCAGCTCACCGGGGGGACAGGGGCACGGGACCCAGTACTTC,CASSPGGQGHGTQYF
TRBJ1-2,many,.,TRBV6-5,TGTGCCAGCAGTTACACACCAAACTATGGCTACACCTTC,CASSYTPNYGYTF
TRBJ2-7,many,TRBD1,TRBV6-5,TGTGCCAGCAGTTCCGAGGGGGCTTACTACGAGCAGTACTTC,CASSSEGAYYEQYF
TRBJ2-7,many,.,TRBV10-1,TGCGCCAGCAGTGCTGGTCCCCTGACCGCGAACTACGAGCAGTACTTC,CASSAGPLTANYEQYF
TRBJ1-1,many,TRBD1,TRBV19,TGTGCCAGTAGTACGACAGGGGGTAGCACTGAAGCTTTCTTT,CASSTTGGSTEAFF
TRBJ2-5,many,TRBD1,TRBV7-2,TGTGCCAGCAGGAACAGGGGAGAGACCCAGTACTTC,CASRNRGETQYF
TRBJ2-7,many,.,TRBV12-3/TRBV12-4,TGTGCCAGCAGTTGGTCGGAGAAGCAGTACTTC,CASSWSEKQYF
TRBJ2-7,many,.,TRBV12-3/TRBV12-4,TGTGCCAGCAGTTTAAGGGTGCTGCACGACGGGAAACGCTACGAGCAGTACTTC,CASSLRVLHDGKRYEQYF
TRBJ2-7,many,.,TRBV10-2,TGCGCCAGCAGTTCGAGACTAGGAACCTACGAGCAGTACTTC,CASSSRLGTYEQYF
TRBJ1-6,.,TRBD1,TRBV4-2,TGTGCCAGCAGCCCCGAGACAGGGGGGGGCGCGGGAGGAAATTCACCCCTCCACTTT,CASSPETGGGAGGNSPLHF
TRBJ1-1,few,TRBD1,TRBV19,TGTGCCAGTAGGGGTCGGGACAGGCAATTGAACACTGAAGCTTTCTTT,CASRGRDRQLNTEAFF
TRBJ1-6,many,.,TRBV12-3/TRBV12-4,TGTGCCAGCGGGGGCCTAGGGGGAGGGAATTCACCCCTCCACTTT,CASGGLGGGNSPLHF
TRBJ1-6,many,TRBD1,TRBV11-3,TGTGCCAGCAGCTTAGCCGGGACAGTAAGGAGTTCACCCCTCCACTTT,CASSLAGTVRSSPLHF
TRBJ1-5,many,.,TRBV15,TGTGCCACCAGCAGAGGTGGGGGGAATCAGCCCCAGCATTTT,CATSRGGGNQPQHF
TRBJ1-3,few,.,TRBV29-1,TGCAGCGTTGGGGTGTCCGATTCTGGAAACACCATATATTTT,CSVGVSDSGNTIYF
TRBJ2-2,many,.,TRBV6-4,TGTGCCAGCAGTGACGGGGTTGCCACCGGGGAGCTGTTTTTT,CASSDGVATGELFF
TRBJ1-5,many,.,TRBV24-1,TGTGCCACCAGCCGACTGAGCAATCAGCCCCAGCATTTT,CATSRLSNQPQHF
TRBJ1-1,.,TRBD1,TRBV6-1,TGTGCCAGCGGTCCGGGACAGGGTATCGGAGCTTTCTTT,CASGPGQGIGAFF
TRBJ2-7,many,TRBD1,TRBV14,TGTGCCAGCAGCCACCGGGACAGGGTGGACGAGCAGTACTTC,CASSHRDRVDEQYF
TRBJ2-1,.,.,TRBV9,TGTGCCAGCAGCCCCCACGGGGGGCCCCGCAATGAGCAGTTCTTC,CASSPHGGPRNEQFF
TRBJ2-3,many,.,TRBV6-1,TGTGCCAGCAGTGACAGTGCGGTCACAGATACGCAGTATTTT,CASSDSAVTDTQYF
TRBJ2-7,many,TRBD1,TRBV27,TGTGCCAGCAGCCCAACAGGGGTCCCCTACGAGCAGTACTTC,CASSPTGVPYEQYF
TRBJ2-5,few,TRBD2,TRBV4-2,TGTGCCAGCAGCCCACACGAAGCGGGGGGCCCCAGGGCCCAGTACTTC,CASSPHEAGGPRAQYF
TRBJ1-1,.,.,TRBV27,TGTGCCAGCAGTTTAGTGGGGGCGCGGAACACTGAAGCTTTCTTT,CASSLVGARNTEAFF
TRBJ1-1,few,TRBD1,TRBV5-1,TGCGCCAGCAGCCTGTGGACAGGTCGGGCTAACACTGAAGCTTTCTTT,CASSLWTGRANTEAFF